The 17 T cell receptor beta chains below were found in one sample sequenced in a study of shared clonotypes between healthy human individuals. Some clones are missing from TCRdb's copy, which holds only in-frame ones; the method was immunoSEQ multiplex PCR. The sample consists of over a million clones, 97% to 99% of them appearing once. Sample: naive CD4+ T cells sorted from blood. Subset specified: CD45RA+ positively selected. The source of these receptors is a man younger than 45 in good health.

The chain joins TRBV18 to TRBJ1-1, with 7 bases matching TRBD1. The CDR3 has 16 amino acids. From germline, CDR1 is KGHSH and CDR2 LQKENI. Trimming cost V 3 bases and J 6 bases; bases outside gene matches: 13. The CDR3 protein is CASSPPLQGSLAEAFF. In DNA, the CDR3 is TGTGCCAGCTCACCCCCGTTACAGGGGAGTTTGGCTGAAGCTTTCTTT. The full variable domain, in which reference TRBV18 and TRBJ1-1 provide the parts outside the CDR3, is NAGVMQNPRHLVRRRGQEARLRCSPMKGHSHVYWYRQLPEEGLKFMVYLQKENIIDESGMPKERFSAEFPKEGPSILRIQQVVRGDSAAYFCASSPPLQGSLAEAFFGQGTRLTVV.

About this clone itself: One end of the junction is discordant with germline, which a read error may explain. The genes are TRBV7-7 and TRBJ2-3; TRBD2 aligns across 10 bases. Germline CDR1 is SSHAT and CDR2 is FNYEAQ (reference sequence). The CDR3 spans 15 residues. The CDR3 DNA follows: TGTGCTAGCAGCCCGACTAGCGGGAGCACAGATACGCAGTATTTT. Translation: CASSPTSGSTDTQYF.

The chain links TRBV7-9 to TRBJ2-1; D possibly matches TRBD1 or TRBD2 (5 bases each). Trimming took 5 bases from V and 6 from J, leaving 8 bases between them. CDR1 SEHNR and CDR2 FQNEAQ come from the germline V gene (reference sequence). The CDR3 is 12 amino acids. The CDR3 sequence: CASSHGTNEQFF. CDR3 coding DNA: TGTGCCAGCAGCCACGGGACCAATGAGCAGTTCTTC.

The chain combines TRBV27 with TRBJ1-5; no firm D call. This CDR3 is built from 14 residues. Trimming left V 3 bases short and J 6 bases short, with 12 bases between. Per the germline V gene, CDR1 is MNHEY and CDR2 is SMNVEV (reference sequence). CDR3 sequence: CASSFPSRPQPQHF. The CDR3 DNA follows: TGTGCCAGCAGTTTTCCGTCGAGACCTCAGCCCCAGCATTTT.

V usage is TRBV9 and J usage is TRBJ2-5; D not certain. The ends were cut back, 0 bases at V and 4 bases at J, with 10 bases in the middle. The CDR3 spans 14 residues. Germline values: CDR1 SGDLS, CDR2 YYNGEE. The CDR3 sequence: CASSVALEPETQYF. For the CDR3, the DNA is TGTGCCAGCAGCGTAGCTCTGGAGCCAGAGACCCAGTACTTC. Combining the CDR3 with reference TRBV9 and TRBJ2-5 gives the whole variable domain DSGVTQTPKHLITATGQRVTLRCSPRSGDLSVYWYQQSLDQGLQFLIQYYNGEERAKGNILERFSAQQFPDLHSELNLSSLELGDSALYFCASSVALEPETQYFGPGTRLLVL.

The rearrangement uses TRBV29-1 and TRBJ1-2; 8 nucleotides agree with TRBD1. Germline loops: CDR1 SQVTM, CDR2 ANQGSEA. CDR3 length: 15 amino acids. Germline trimming cut 7 bases from V and 6 bases from J; bases unmatched to any gene: 16. CDR3 sequence reads: CSAGYLARGPDGYTF. In DNA form, the CDR3 reads TGCAGCGCTGGGTATTTGGCCAGGGGGCCGGATGGCTACACCTTC.

The J gene is TRBJ2-1, the V gene TRBV7-2; 16 bases are a match to TRBD2. Germline CDR1 and CDR2: SGHTA and FQGNSA. J gave up 1 base and V 5 bases, and 5 bases lay outside the gene matches. The CDR3 sequence is 18 residues long. The CDR3: CASSQGLAGGWSYNEQFF. In DNA form, the CDR3 reads TGTGCCAGCAGCCAGGGACTAGCGGGAGGGTGGTCCTACAATGAGCAGTTCTTC.

The rearrangement links TRBV29-1 to TRBJ1-4; no definite D call. Trimming cost V 7 bases and J 8 bases, with 11 bases left between them. Looked up from germline, CDR1 is SQVTM and CDR2 is ANQGSEA. This CDR3 contains 11 residues. CDR3 sequence (DNA): TGCAGCGCTCGATTTGGAGAAAAACTGTTTTTT. Translating gives CSARFGEKLFF. Together with reference TRBV29-1 and TRBJ1-4, the CDR3 gives the full variable domain: SAVISQKPSRDICQRGTSLTIQCQVDSQVTMMFWYRQQPGQSLTLIATANQGSEATYESGFVIDKFPISRPNLTFSTLTVSNMSPEDSSIYLCSARFGEKLFFGSGTQLSVL.

The chain has TRBV18 and TRBJ2-7; unclear D gene. This CDR3 has 13 amino acids. Germline-derived CDR1 and CDR2 are KGHSH and LQKENI. V dropped 3 bases and J dropped 3 bases, with 9 bases sitting between them. The CDR3 nucleotides read TGTGCCAGCTCACCTCAGATGAACTACGAGCAGTACTTC. Amino acid sequence: CASSPQMNYEQYF.

V gene TRBV5-8 combines with J gene TRBJ2-2; 8 bases align to TRBD1. J lost 3 bases, V lost 1 base, and 8 bases had no gene match. This CDR3 spans 17 amino acids. CDR1 and CDR2 from the germline V gene are SGHTS and YDEGEE. CDR3 in DNA: TGTGCCAGCAGCTTGAGGACAGGGAGTGGGTACACCGGGGAGCTGTTTTTT. Protein sequence: CASSLRTGSGYTGELFF.

The V and J genes are TRBV6-5 and TRBJ2-2; D might be TRBD1 or TRBD2, each matching 5 bases. The length of the CDR3 is 15 residues. The germline gives CDR1 MNHEY, CDR2 SVGAGI. Trimming removed 7 bases at V and 7 bases at J, with 19 bases between. The CDR3 coding sequence is TGTGCCAGCATTTTACCCCCCTGGGGGATCGGGGAGCTGTTTTTT. This gives the protein CASILPPWGIGELFF.

V usage is TRBV5-6 and J usage is TRBJ2-7; tentatively, D is TRBD1 (6 bases). This CDR3 comprises 14 residues. Germline lookup yields CDR1 SGHDT and CDR2 YYEEEE. V was trimmed by 0 bases and J by 4 bases, leaving 11 bases between them. CDR3 DNA sequence: TGTGCCAGCAGCTTGGACAGGGACCGATACGAGCAGTACTTC. The encoded protein is CASSLDRDRYEQYF.

The rearrangement joins TRBV5-1 to TRBJ1-2, with no clear D. This CDR3 is built from 14 residues. V lost 2 bases and J 9 bases, leaving 17 bases between the germline ends. CDR1 and CDR2 (germline): SGHRS, YFSETQ. The CDR3 loop reads CASSLDVGLLSYTF. CDR3 nucleotides: TGCGCCAGCAGCTTAGATGTAGGGCTCTTGAGCTACACCTTC.

CDR3 amino acids: CASSEVVGVMGEQFF. The CDR3 DNA is TGTGCCAGCAGTGAAGTGGTGGGGGTAATGGGGGAGCAGTTCTTC. This rearrangement joins TRBV6-1 to TRBJ2-1; the D call may be TRBD1 or TRBD2 (5 bases each). This CDR3 has 15 residues. Germline assignment: CDR1 MNHNS and CDR2 SASEGT. The ends were cut back, 1 base at V and 10 bases at J, with 17 bases in the middle.

The table lists this clone with a count of one. This sequence joins TRBV6-5 and TRBJ2-4, with TRBD2 matching 13 bases. The germline gives CDR1 MNHEY, CDR2 SVGAGI. The V gene end was trimmed by 4 bases and the J gene end by 5 bases; junction bases not matched to a gene: 5. There are 16 residues in the CDR3. CDR3 DNA sequence: TGTGCCAGCAGTTCCGGACTAGCGGGAGTTGAAAACATTCAGTACTTC. This sequence encodes CASSSGLAGVENIQYF.

This clone was observed once. Other DNA sequences of this sample code for an identical CDR3. The rearrangement links TRBV28 to TRBJ2-7; D remains ambiguous. Germline CDR1 reads MDHEN; CDR2 reads SYDVKM. The CDR3 has 11 amino acids. V shed 4 bases and J shed 4 bases, with 5 bases lying between them. CDR3 protein: CASSSLYEQYF. DNA of the CDR3: TGTGCCAGCAGTTCCCTGTACGAGCAGTACTTC.

CDR3: CASNNARGLGGYTF. DNA for the CDR3: TGCGCCAGCAACAACGCAAGGGGGCTTGGTGGCTACACCTTC. The chain uses TRBV5-1 and TRBJ1-2; the match to TRBD1 covers 7 bases. The CDR3 covers 14 residues. Germline CDR1 reads SGHRS; CDR2 reads YFSETQ. J lost 7 bases, V lost 6 bases, and 12 bases had no gene match. Full variable domain (remainder filled in from reference TRBV5-1 and TRBJ1-2): KAGVTQTPRYLIKTRGQQVTLSCSPISGHRSVSWYQQTPGQGLQFLFEYFSETQRNKGNFPGRFSGRQFSNSRSEMNVSTLELGDSALYLCASNNARGLGGYTFGSGTRLTVV.